A selection of T cell receptor beta chains follows, all from one sample in a study of identical twins. TCRdb passed the 5' RACE reads through MiXCR, listing each CDR3 protein once. The sample records some 1,700,000 distinct CDR3 sequences, around 29% being singletons. The sample taken for sequencing was cord blood. The receptors here all came from a newborn girl in good health. Both conserved end residues are part of each CDR3. The D gene is left open where the match is weak. Expanded clones get a size class; other rows say once, few or many, or leave the size out.

j_gene: TRBJ2-3; v_gene: TRBV11-1; d_gene: TRBD1; abundance: NA; CDR3nt: TGTGCCAGCAGCCTTCCCGGGACAGCCACAGATACGCAGTATTTT; CDR3aa: CASSLPGTATDTQYF
j_gene: TRBJ2-5; v_gene: TRBV10-1; d_gene: TRBD2; abundance: NA; CDR3nt: TGCGCCAGCAGTGATCCAGCGGGGGGTATCTACAATGAGCAGTACTTC; CDR3aa: CASSDPAGGIYNEQYF
j_gene: TRBJ2-5; v_gene: TRBV6-5; d_gene: NA; abundance: many; CDR3nt: TGTGCCAGCAGCCCCCCTTTTGGGGGAATAGAGACCCAGTACTTC; CDR3aa: CASSPPFGGIETQYF
j_gene: TRBJ2-1; v_gene: TRBV5-6; d_gene: NA; abundance: once; CDR3nt: TGTGCCAGCAGCTTGGTCAAGAATCCGACTAGTCGGGGGAATGAGCAGTTCTTC; CDR3aa: CASSLVKNPTSRGNEQFF
j_gene: TRBJ2-6; v_gene: TRBV27; d_gene: TRBD1; abundance: NA; CDR3nt: TGTGCCAGCAGCTCTCAGGGGGCGGAGGCCAACGTCCTGACTTTC; CDR3aa: CASSSQGAEANVLTF
j_gene: TRBJ1-2; v_gene: TRBV29-1; d_gene: TRBD1; abundance: few; CDR3nt: TGCAGCGCCGCGGACAGGGGACTTGCTAACTATGGCTACACCTTC; CDR3aa: CSAADRGLANYGYTF
j_gene: TRBJ2-7; v_gene: TRBV20-1; d_gene: TRBD1; abundance: NA; CDR3nt: TGCAGTGCTAGAGAGGACAGGAGCTCCTACGAGCAGTACTTC; CDR3aa: CSAREDRSSYEQYF
j_gene: TRBJ2-2; v_gene: TRBV20-1; d_gene: NA; abundance: few; CDR3nt: TGCAGTGCTAGTAAGGGGAAGTCGAACACCGGGGAGCTGTTTTTT; CDR3aa: CSASKGKSNTGELFF
j_gene: TRBJ1-6; v_gene: TRBV27; d_gene: TRBD1; abundance: NA; CDR3nt: TGTGCCAGCAGTGCCTCCGGGACAGGGGGCGCAACCTATAATTCACCCCCCCACTTT; CDR3aa: CASSASGTGGATYNSPPHF
j_gene: TRBJ2-7; v_gene: TRBV2; d_gene: TRBD1; abundance: NA; CDR3nt: TGTGCCAGCAGACCGCCCACAGGGGGCTCCTACAATGAGCAGTACTTC; CDR3aa: CASRPPTGGSYNEQYF
j_gene: TRBJ2-3; v_gene: TRBV6-1; d_gene: TRBD2; abundance: NA; CDR3nt: TGTGCCAGCAATGGACTAGCGCGAACAGATACGCAGTATTTT; CDR3aa: CASNGLARTDTQYF
j_gene: TRBJ1-4; v_gene: TRBV28; d_gene: NA; abundance: NA; CDR3nt: TGTGCCAGCAGTTTAAGCTTAACCCCGGGAAGTTGGGAAAAACTGTTTTTT; CDR3aa: CASSLSLTPGSWEKLFF
j_gene: TRBJ1-5; v_gene: TRBV20-1; d_gene: TRBD1; abundance: NA; CDR3nt: TGCAGTGCCAGGGGGTGGGACGAAGATCAGCCCCAGCATTTT; CDR3aa: CSARGWDEDQPQHF
j_gene: TRBJ2-7; v_gene: TRBV2; d_gene: NA; abundance: NA; CDR3nt: TGTGCCAGCAGTGGAGGGGGCGGGAAGAGAAAGGACGAGCAGTACTTC; CDR3aa: CASSGGGGKRKDEQYF
j_gene: TRBJ2-7; v_gene: TRBV2; d_gene: NA; abundance: NA; CDR3nt: TGTGCCAGCAGTGAGCCCTCGAGGTGGCACGAGCAGTACTTC; CDR3aa: CASSEPSRWHEQYF
j_gene: TRBJ1-5; v_gene: TRBV19; d_gene: NA; abundance: NA; CDR3nt: TGTGCCAGTAGTATAGGGCGCCGCAATCAGCCCCAGCATTTT; CDR3aa: CASSIGRRNQPQHF
j_gene: TRBJ1-5; v_gene: TRBV5-5; d_gene: NA; abundance: few; CDR3nt: TGTGCCAGCAGCTTGGCGATGAGCAATCAGCCCCAGCATTTT; CDR3aa: CASSLAMSNQPQHF
j_gene: TRBJ2-3; v_gene: TRBV6-5; d_gene: NA; abundance: NA; CDR3nt: TGTGCCAGCAGTTACTCGACGTCGGCAGGCACAGATACGCAGTATTTT; CDR3aa: CASSYSTSAGTDTQYF
j_gene: TRBJ2-5; v_gene: TRBV20-1; d_gene: NA; abundance: NA; CDR3nt: TGCAGTGCTAGAGTTTGGGGCAATGAGCAGTACTTC; CDR3aa: CSARVWGNEQYF
j_gene: TRBJ2-5; v_gene: TRBV3-1; d_gene: TRBD2; abundance: few; CDR3nt: TGTGCCAGCAGCCAAGGGACTAGCGGGGGGTACGAAGAGACCCAGTACTTC; CDR3aa: CASSQGTSGGYEETQYF
j_gene: TRBJ1-2; v_gene: TRBV27; d_gene: TRBD1; abundance: few; CDR3nt: TGTGCCAGCAGTTTAGACCAGGGGGCGTCGGGCTACACCTTC; CDR3aa: CASSLDQGASGYTF
j_gene: TRBJ2-1; v_gene: TRBV27; d_gene: NA; abundance: few; CDR3nt: TGTGCCAGCAGTACCCACCGGGCCACACTATACAATGAGCAGTTCTTC; CDR3aa: CASSTHRATLYNEQFF
j_gene: TRBJ1-2; v_gene: TRBV5-1; d_gene: TRBD1; abundance: many; CDR3nt: TGCGCCAGCAGCGGTGGACAGGGTAACTATGGCTACACCTTC; CDR3aa: CASSGGQGNYGYTF
j_gene: TRBJ2-5; v_gene: TRBV7-2; d_gene: NA; abundance: few; CDR3nt: TGTGCCAGCAGCTTAGTAATTAGCCAAGAGACCCAGTACTTC; CDR3aa: CASSLVISQETQYF
j_gene: TRBJ1-1; v_gene: TRBV5-4; d_gene: NA; abundance: NA; CDR3nt: TGTGCCAGCAGCCGTATAGACAGGTACACTGAAGCTTTCTTT; CDR3aa: CASSRIDRYTEAFF
j_gene: TRBJ1-1; v_gene: TRBV20-1; d_gene: TRBD1; abundance: few; CDR3nt: TGCAGTGCTAGCGGAGGGGGCGGCACTGAAGCTTTCTTT; CDR3aa: CSASGGGGTEAFF
j_gene: TRBJ2-3; v_gene: TRBV6-2/TRBV6-3; d_gene: TRBD2; abundance: NA; CDR3nt: TGTGCCAGCAGTTACTCGAAGTCTTCGGCTAGCGGGAGGATTAGCACAGATACGCAGTATTTT; CDR3aa: CASSYSKSSASGRISTDTQYF
j_gene: TRBJ1-2; v_gene: TRBV5-1; d_gene: TRBD1; abundance: NA; CDR3nt: TGCGCCAGCAGCGGAGGGACAGTCACCTATGGCTACACCTTC; CDR3aa: CASSGGTVTYGYTF
j_gene: TRBJ2-3; v_gene: TRBV20-1; d_gene: TRBD2; abundance: NA; CDR3nt: TGCAGTGCTAGTGTCGTAGCGGGAGGGGGCACAGATACGCAGTATTTT; CDR3aa: CSASVVAGGGTDTQYF
j_gene: TRBJ2-3; v_gene: TRBV9; d_gene: TRBD1; abundance: once; CDR3nt: TGTGCCAGCACCGTCGGACAGGGCACAGATACGCAGTATTTT; CDR3aa: CASTVGQGTDTQYF
j_gene: TRBJ2-7; v_gene: TRBV20-1; d_gene: TRBD2; abundance: NA; CDR3nt: TGCAGTGCAGCGGGACTAGCGGGCCACTATAGCTCCTACGAGCAGTACTTC; CDR3aa: CSAAGLAGHYSSYEQYF
j_gene: TRBJ2-3; v_gene: TRBV6-5; d_gene: NA; abundance: few; CDR3nt: TGTGCCAGCAGTTACTTAGGACAGAGCACAGATACGCAGTATTTT; CDR3aa: CASSYLGQSTDTQYF
j_gene: TRBJ2-7; v_gene: TRBV12-3/TRBV12-4; d_gene: TRBD1; abundance: many; CDR3nt: TGTGCCAGCAGTTGGAGGACAGGGACTTCCCACGAGCAGTACTTC; CDR3aa: CASSWRTGTSHEQYF
j_gene: TRBJ1-5; v_gene: TRBV6-5; d_gene: NA; abundance: few; CDR3nt: TGTGCCAGCAGTTACTCGTTGGGTAGCAATCAGCCCCAGCATTTT; CDR3aa: CASSYSLGSNQPQHF
j_gene: TRBJ1-2; v_gene: TRBV6-6; d_gene: NA; abundance: few; CDR3nt: TGTGCCAGCAGTGGCGACAGCGGGGATAGGGGCTACACCTTC; CDR3aa: CASSGDSGDRGYTF
j_gene: TRBJ1-6; v_gene: TRBV3-1; d_gene: NA; abundance: few; CDR3nt: TGTGCCAGCAGCCAACCTGACAGGCGGAATTCACCCCTCCACTTT; CDR3aa: CASSQPDRRNSPLHF
j_gene: TRBJ2-7; v_gene: TRBV28; d_gene: NA; abundance: few; CDR3nt: TGTGCCAGCAGGCCGAGTGGTCCTCCCGGGGAACACGAGCAGTACTTC; CDR3aa: CASRPSGPPGEHEQYF
j_gene: TRBJ2-3; v_gene: TRBV12-3/TRBV12-4; d_gene: NA; abundance: NA; CDR3nt: TGTGCCAGCAGCCTTTGGACAAGAGCAGATACGCAGTATTTT; CDR3aa: CASSLWTRADTQYF
j_gene: TRBJ2-2; v_gene: TRBV28; d_gene: TRBD1; abundance: NA; CDR3nt: TGTGCCAGCAGTTTTAGCGACAGGGGATGGACCGGGGAGCTGTTTTTT; CDR3aa: CASSFSDRGWTGELFF
j_gene: TRBJ2-3; v_gene: TRBV12-3/TRBV12-4; d_gene: TRBD2; abundance: few; CDR3nt: TGTGCCAGCCTCCGGGAGGGACTTAGGGCCACAGATACGCAGTATTTT; CDR3aa: CASLREGLRATDTQYF
j_gene: TRBJ1-1; v_gene: TRBV25-1; d_gene: TRBD1; abundance: few; CDR3nt: TGTGCCAGCAGTGGCAGGGGGCTAGGGACTGAAGCTTTCTTT; CDR3aa: CASSGRGLGTEAFF
j_gene: TRBJ1-2; v_gene: TRBV6-1; d_gene: TRBD1; abundance: many; CDR3nt: TGTGCCAGCATTATCCTGGACAGGAACTATGGCTACACCTTC; CDR3aa: CASIILDRNYGYTF
j_gene: TRBJ2-1; v_gene: TRBV2; d_gene: TRBD2; abundance: NA; CDR3nt: TGTGCCAGCAAGCAGTTCCAGCGGGAGAACTACAATGAGCAGTTCTTC; CDR3aa: CASKQFQRENYNEQFF
j_gene: TRBJ2-7; v_gene: TRBV20-1; d_gene: NA; abundance: NA; CDR3nt: TGCAGTGCTAGAGATTTTGGGGGTGGAACCTACGAGCAGTACTTC; CDR3aa: CSARDFGGGTYEQYF
j_gene: TRBJ1-2; v_gene: TRBV20-1; d_gene: NA; abundance: few; CDR3nt: TGCAGTGGGGAGGGGAGCTATGGCTACACCTTC; CDR3aa: CSGEGSYGYTF
j_gene: TRBJ2-1; v_gene: TRBV4-1; d_gene: NA; abundance: NA; CDR3nt: TGCGCCAGCAGCCAAGGGGTAGCGCGCTCCTACAATGAGCAGTTCTTC; CDR3aa: CASSQGVARSYNEQFF
j_gene: TRBJ2-1; v_gene: TRBV25-1; d_gene: NA; abundance: NA; CDR3nt: TGTGCCAGCAGCTCCAGATTGCGTTCAGGGACAAATACCAACAATGAGCAGTTCTTC; CDR3aa: CASSSRLRSGTNTNNEQFF
j_gene: TRBJ2-1; v_gene: TRBV27; d_gene: NA; abundance: many; CDR3nt: TGTGCCAGCAGTTTTAGTCAGGGTAGGAATGAGCAGTTCTTC; CDR3aa: CASSFSQGRNEQFF
j_gene: TRBJ1-6; v_gene: TRBV25-1; d_gene: NA; abundance: few; CDR3nt: TGTGCCAGCAGTCCCCACGGGAAGTTACCCCTCCACTTT; CDR3aa: CASSPHGKLPLHF
j_gene: TRBJ2-5; v_gene: TRBV10-2; d_gene: NA; abundance: few; CDR3nt: TGCGCCAGCAGCCTGAGGGGGCTAGCGTCCCAAGAGACCCAGTACTTC; CDR3aa: CASSLRGLASQETQYF
j_gene: TRBJ2-3; v_gene: TRBV3-1; d_gene: TRBD2; abundance: few; CDR3nt: TGTGCCAGCAGCGAAGGGGCGGGAGGGCAAGATACGCAGTATTTT; CDR3aa: CASSEGAGGQDTQYF
j_gene: TRBJ1-5; v_gene: TRBV6-2/TRBV6-3; d_gene: NA; abundance: once; CDR3nt: TGTGCCAGCAATTCGGCAGTTTATCAGCCCCAGCATTTT; CDR3aa: CASNSAVYQPQHF
j_gene: TRBJ2-7; v_gene: TRBV25-1; d_gene: NA; abundance: NA; CDR3nt: TGTGCCAGCAGACAGGGATTATATTACGAGCAGTACTTC; CDR3aa: CASRQGLYYEQYF